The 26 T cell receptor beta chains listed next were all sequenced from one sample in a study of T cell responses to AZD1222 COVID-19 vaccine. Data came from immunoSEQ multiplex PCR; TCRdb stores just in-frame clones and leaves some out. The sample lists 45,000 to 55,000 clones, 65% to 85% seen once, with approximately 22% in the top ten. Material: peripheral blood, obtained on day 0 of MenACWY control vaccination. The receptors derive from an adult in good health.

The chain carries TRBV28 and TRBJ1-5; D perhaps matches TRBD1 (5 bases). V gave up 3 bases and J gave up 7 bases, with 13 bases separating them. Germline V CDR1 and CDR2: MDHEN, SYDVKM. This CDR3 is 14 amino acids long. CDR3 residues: CASSLFQGSQPQHF. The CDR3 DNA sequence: TGTGCCAGCAGTTTGTTTCAGGGATCCCAGCCCCAGCATTTT.

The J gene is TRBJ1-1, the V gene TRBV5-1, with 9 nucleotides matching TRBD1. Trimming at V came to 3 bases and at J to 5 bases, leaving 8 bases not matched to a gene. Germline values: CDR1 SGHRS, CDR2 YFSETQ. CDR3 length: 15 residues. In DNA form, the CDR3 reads TGCGCCAGCAGCTCCGGGACAGGGATCCGTACTGAAGCTTTCTTT. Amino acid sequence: CASSSGTGIRTEAFF.

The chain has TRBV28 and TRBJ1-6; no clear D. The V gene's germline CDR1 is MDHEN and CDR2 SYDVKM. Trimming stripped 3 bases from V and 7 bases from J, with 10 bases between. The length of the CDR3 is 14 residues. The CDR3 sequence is CASSLGDPNSPLHF. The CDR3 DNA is TGTGCCAGCAGTTTGGGAGATCCCAATTCACCCCTCCACTTT.

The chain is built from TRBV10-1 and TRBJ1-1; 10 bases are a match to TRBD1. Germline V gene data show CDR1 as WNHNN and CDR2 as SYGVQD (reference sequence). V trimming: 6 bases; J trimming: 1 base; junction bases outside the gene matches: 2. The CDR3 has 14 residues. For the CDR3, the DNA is TGCGCCAGCAGGGGGACAGGGGAGAACACTGAAGCTTTCTTT. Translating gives CASRGTGENTEAFF.

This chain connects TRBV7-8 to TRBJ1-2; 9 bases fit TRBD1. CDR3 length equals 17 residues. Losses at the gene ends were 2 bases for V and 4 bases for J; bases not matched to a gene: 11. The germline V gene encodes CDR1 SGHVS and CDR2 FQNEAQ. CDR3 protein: CASSLLPQGAQSYGYTF. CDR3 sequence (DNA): TGTGCCAGCAGCTTACTTCCACAGGGGGCGCAGAGCTATGGCTACACCTTC.

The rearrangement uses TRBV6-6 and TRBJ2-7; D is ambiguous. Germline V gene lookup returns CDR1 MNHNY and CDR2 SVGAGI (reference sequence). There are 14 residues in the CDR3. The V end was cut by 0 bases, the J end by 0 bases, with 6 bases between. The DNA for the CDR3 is TGTGCCAGCAGTTACTCCGGCAGCTCCTACGAGCAGTACGTC. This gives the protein CASSYSGSSYEQYV.

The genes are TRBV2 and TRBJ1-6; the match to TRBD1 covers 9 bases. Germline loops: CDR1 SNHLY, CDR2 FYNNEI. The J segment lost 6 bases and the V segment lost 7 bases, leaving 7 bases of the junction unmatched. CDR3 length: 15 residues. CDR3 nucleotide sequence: TGTGCCAGCATTCAGGACAGGGGTTCTAATTCACCCCTCCACTTT. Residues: CASIQDRGSNSPLHF. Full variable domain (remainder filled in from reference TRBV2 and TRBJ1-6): EPEVTQTPSHQVTQMGQEVILRCVPISNHLYFYWYRQILGQKVEFLVSFYNNEISEKSEIFDDQFSVERPDGSNFTLKIRSTKLEDSAMYFCASIQDRGSNSPLHFGNGTRLTVT.

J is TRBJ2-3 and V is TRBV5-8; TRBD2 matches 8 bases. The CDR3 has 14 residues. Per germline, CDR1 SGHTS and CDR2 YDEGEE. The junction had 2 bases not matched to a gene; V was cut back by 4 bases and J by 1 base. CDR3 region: CASSHSGGTDTQYF. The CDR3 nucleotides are TGTGCCAGCAGCCATAGCGGGGGCACAGATACGCAGTATTTT.

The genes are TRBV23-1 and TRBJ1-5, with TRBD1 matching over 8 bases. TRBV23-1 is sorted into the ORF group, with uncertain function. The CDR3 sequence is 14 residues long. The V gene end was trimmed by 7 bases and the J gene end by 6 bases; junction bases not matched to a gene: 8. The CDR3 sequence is CASTIPGGGQPQHF. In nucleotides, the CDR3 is TGCGCCAGCACGATCCCAGGGGGCGGTCAGCCCCAGCATTTT.

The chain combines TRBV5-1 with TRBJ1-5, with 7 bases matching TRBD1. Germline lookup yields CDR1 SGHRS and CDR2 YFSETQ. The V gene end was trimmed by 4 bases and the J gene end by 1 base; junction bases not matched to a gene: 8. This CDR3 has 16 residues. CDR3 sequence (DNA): TGCGCCAGCAGCAGCCCTACAGGGGACAGCAATCAGCCCCAGCATTTT. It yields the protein CASSSPTGDSNQPQHF.

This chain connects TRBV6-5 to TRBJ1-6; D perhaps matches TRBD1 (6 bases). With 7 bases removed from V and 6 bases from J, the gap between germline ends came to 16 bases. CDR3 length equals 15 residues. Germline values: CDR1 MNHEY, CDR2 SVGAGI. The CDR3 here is CASKMAGGTNSPLHF. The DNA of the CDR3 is TGTGCCAGCAAAATGGCGGGGGGCACTAATTCACCCCTCCACTTT.

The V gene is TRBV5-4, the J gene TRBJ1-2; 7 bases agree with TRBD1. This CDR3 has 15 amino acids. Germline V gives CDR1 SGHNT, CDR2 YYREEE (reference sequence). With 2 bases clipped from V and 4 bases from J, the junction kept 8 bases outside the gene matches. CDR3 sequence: CASSFLDRPAYGYTF. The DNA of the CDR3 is TGTGCCAGCAGCTTCCTGGACAGGCCGGCCTATGGCTACACCTTC.

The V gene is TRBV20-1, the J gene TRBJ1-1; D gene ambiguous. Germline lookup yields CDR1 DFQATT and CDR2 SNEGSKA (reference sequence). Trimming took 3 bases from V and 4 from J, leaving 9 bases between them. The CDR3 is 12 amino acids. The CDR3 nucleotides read TGCAGTGCTAGTTGGGCGGGCACTGAAGCTTTCTTT. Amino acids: CSASWAGTEAFF.

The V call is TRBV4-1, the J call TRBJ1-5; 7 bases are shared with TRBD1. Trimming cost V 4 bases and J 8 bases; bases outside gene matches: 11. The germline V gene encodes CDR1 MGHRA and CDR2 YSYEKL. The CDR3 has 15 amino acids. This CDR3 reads CASSRKGAPKEPQHF. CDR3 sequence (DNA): TGCGCCAGCAGCCGCAAGGGGGCCCCAAAGGAGCCCCAGCATTTT.

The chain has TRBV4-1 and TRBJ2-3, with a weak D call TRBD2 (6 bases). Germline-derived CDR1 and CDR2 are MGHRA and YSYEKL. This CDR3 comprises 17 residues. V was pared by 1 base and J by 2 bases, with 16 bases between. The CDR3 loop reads CASSQGPLAKNTDTQYF. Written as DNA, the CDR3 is TGCGCCAGCAGCCAAGGGCCCCTAGCGAAAAACACAGATACGCAGTATTTT.

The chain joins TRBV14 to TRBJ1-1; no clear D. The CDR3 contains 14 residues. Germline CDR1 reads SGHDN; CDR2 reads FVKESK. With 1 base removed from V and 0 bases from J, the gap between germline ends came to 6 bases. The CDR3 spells CASSQAGMNTEAFF. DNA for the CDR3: TGTGCCAGCAGCCAAGCCGGGATGAACACTGAAGCTTTCTTT.

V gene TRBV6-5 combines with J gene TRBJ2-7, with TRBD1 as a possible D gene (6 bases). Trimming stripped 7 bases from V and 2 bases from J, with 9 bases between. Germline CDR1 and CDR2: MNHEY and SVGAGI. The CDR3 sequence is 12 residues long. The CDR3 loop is CASIGQTYEQYF. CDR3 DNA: TGTGCCAGCATAGGACAGACCTACGAGCAGTACTTC.

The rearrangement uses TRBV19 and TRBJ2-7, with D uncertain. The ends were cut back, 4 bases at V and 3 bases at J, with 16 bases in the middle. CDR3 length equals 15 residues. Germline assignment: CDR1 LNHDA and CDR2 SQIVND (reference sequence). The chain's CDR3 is CASSTTGSDYYEQYF. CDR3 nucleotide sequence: TGTGCCAGTAGTACAACGGGCTCCGATTACTACGAGCAGTACTTC.

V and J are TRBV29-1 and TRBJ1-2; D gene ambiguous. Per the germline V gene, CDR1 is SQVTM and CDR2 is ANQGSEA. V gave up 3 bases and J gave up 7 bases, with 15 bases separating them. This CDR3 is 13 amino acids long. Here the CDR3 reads CSVDAGELSGYTF. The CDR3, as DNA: TGCAGCGTTGATGCAGGAGAGCTATCTGGCTACACCTTC.

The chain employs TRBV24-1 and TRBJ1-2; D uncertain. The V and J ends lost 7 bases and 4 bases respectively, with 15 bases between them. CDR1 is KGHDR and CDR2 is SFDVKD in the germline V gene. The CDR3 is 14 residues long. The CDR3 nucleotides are TGTGCCACCAGAATCCTCGAGTGCCGCTATGGCTACACCTTC. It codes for CATRILECRYGYTF.

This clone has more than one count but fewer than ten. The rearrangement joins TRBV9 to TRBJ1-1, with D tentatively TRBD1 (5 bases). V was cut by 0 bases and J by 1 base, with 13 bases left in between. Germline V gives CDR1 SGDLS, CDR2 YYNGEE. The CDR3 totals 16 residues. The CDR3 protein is CASSVGVGASNTEAFF. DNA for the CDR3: TGTGCCAGCAGCGTAGGGGTTGGGGCCTCGAACACTGAAGCTTTCTTT.

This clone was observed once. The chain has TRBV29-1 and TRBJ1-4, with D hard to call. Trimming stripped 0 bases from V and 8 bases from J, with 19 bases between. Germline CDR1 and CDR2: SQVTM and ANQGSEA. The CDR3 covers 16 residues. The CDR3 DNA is TGCAGCGTTGAAGATCAACGATATGGGTTGGGGGAAAAACTGTTTTTT. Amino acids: CSVEDQRYGLGEKLFF.

The chain's CDR3 is CASSHGSPGGELFF. The CDR3 DNA follows: TGCGCCAGCAGCCACGGGTCCCCAGGCGGGGAGCTGTTTTTT. The V and J genes are TRBV4-1 and TRBJ2-2; D is undetermined. V lost 3 bases and J 7 bases, leaving 12 bases between the germline ends. The length of the CDR3 is 14 residues. Germline V gene lookup returns CDR1 MGHRA and CDR2 YSYEKL.

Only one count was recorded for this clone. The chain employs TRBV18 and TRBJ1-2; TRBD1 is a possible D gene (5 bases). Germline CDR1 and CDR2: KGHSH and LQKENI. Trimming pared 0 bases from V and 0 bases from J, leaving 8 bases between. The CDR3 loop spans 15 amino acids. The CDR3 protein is CASSPPGEANYGYTF. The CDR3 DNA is TGTGCCAGCTCACCACCGGGGGAAGCTAACTATGGCTACACCTTC. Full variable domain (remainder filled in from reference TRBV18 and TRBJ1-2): NAGVMQNPRHLVRRRGQEARLRCSPMKGHSHVYWYRQLPEEGLKFMVYLQKENIIDESGMPKERFSAEFPKEGPSILRIQQVVRGDSAAYFCASSPPGEANYGYTFGSGTRLTVV.

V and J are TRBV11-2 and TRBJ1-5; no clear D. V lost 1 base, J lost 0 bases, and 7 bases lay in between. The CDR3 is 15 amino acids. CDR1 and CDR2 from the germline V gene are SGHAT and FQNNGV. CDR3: CASSLGPGSNQPQHF. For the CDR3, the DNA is TGTGCCAGCAGCTTAGGACCGGGTAGCAATCAGCCCCAGCATTTT.

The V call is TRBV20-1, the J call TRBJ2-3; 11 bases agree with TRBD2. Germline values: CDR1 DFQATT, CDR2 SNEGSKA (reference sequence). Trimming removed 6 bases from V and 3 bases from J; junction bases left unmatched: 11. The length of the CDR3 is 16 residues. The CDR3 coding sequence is TGCAGTGCCAGTACCCACTCTAGCGGGGGGACAGATACGCAGTATTTT. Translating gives CSASTHSSGGTDTQYF.